This T cell receptor (beta chain) originates from a study of prognosis after radiotherapy for stage I lung cancer. Study-wide points: Median unique TCR clone counts of roughly 10,000 versus 7,000 showed a fall after stereotactic body radiation therapy. Reportedly, metastasis status was linked to differences in TRBV and TRBJ usage frequencies.

V lost 2 bases and J lost 4, with 3 bases in between. The germline V gene encodes CDR1 MNHNS and CDR2 SASEGT. The CDR3 spans 12 residues. Amplicons of TCR beta CDR3 were generated from genomic DNA by two-round multiplex PCR. Used in first-round PCR were primers specific to each TRBV and TRBJ gene. TCRdb redid the calling of the multiplex PCR reads with MiXCR, one entry per CDR3 protein. Among over 9,000 distinct CDR3 sequences listed, about a third were seen once. Regarding this clonotype: Its cognate antigen is unknown. Likely a read error: the CDR3 ends without its conserved phenylalanine or tryptophan.

The sequencing here drew on PBMCs, taken before or after stereotactic body radiation therapy (not recorded which). This chain connects TRBV6-1 to TRBJ1-5; the D is unclear. This clonotype was obtained from a donor aged 50 or older with non-small cell lung cancer. The CDR3 reads CASSEINQPQHS. In DNA, the CDR3 is TGTGCCAGCAGTGAAATAAATCAGCCCCAGCATTCT.